The text below deals with one TCR beta chain. Its antigen remains unidentified. No quality values exist for individual bases; no much larger clone is one base distant. Different DNA sequences within this sample yield the same CDR3. V has 2 bases trimmed and J has 2 bases trimmed; junction bases matching no gene number 2. Inclusive of the bounding cysteine and phenylalanine, the CDR3 is 14 residues long. The entry retains the CDR3 DNA only, 42 bases that are in frame from base 1. CDR1 and CDR2, looked up from the germline V gene (reference sequence), are SGHNT and YYREEE. The source of the sample is a study of blood T cell repertoires in COVID-19 (dated by TCRdb to 2020 to 2021). With regard to the full study: Samples from collaborators originated in the United States, Italy and Spain and spanned both the acute and convalescent phases of COVID-19. Subjects who had been exposed to COVID-19, were actively infected with it, or had recovered from it provided the deeply sampled blood TCRbeta repertoires that made up the dataset. The samples were drawn from two sources: the first 160 participants of the ongoing ImmuneRACE study, and 1,200 or so subjects contributed by 6 global collaborators. Where available, HLA class I and class II types were obtained from metadata supplied by the sample provider rather than from assay-based typing. The repertoires were released in a freely available public database intended as a resource for research on the immune response to SARS-CoV-2. The material from the prospective study consisted of cDNA or gDNA derived from T cells, B-cell-depleted T cells, or PBMCs. The sample metadata nearly always contained a de-identified subject ID, COVID-19 status, age in years and sex.

TCRbeta CDR3 regions were amplified from genomic DNA using the immunoSEQ Assay, a bias-controlled multiplex PCR. The original pipeline was this. The number of nucleated cells in each sample was estimated from the amplification of reference gene primers within the assay. To quantify the absolute abundance of each unique TCRbeta CDR3 rearrangement, sequence reads were collapsed and filtered. For each sample, productive Simpson clonality was calculated by taking the square root of Simpson's diversity index across productive rearrangements. The immuneACCESS repertoire file appears here via TCRdb, limited to in-frame rearrangements. These files lack a portion of the clones; in checked studies, under half of the deficit traces to unresolved V genes, and the cause of the others is not known. Clone size and the V and J calls come from that table; the DNA yielded D and trimming. Here the sample has approximately 350,000 clones; roughly 87% occur a single time. The top ten clones comprise 2.5% to 3% of the sample.

Participants in the prospective study were enrolled through a virtual design, were aged about 18 to 90 years, and lived in about 25 United States geographic areas. In the prospective study, participants were assigned to cohorts based on the clinical history participants reported in a screening survey and a study questionnaire. ImmuneRACE Cohort 3 recovered participants were defined by two consecutive negative NP/OP PCR tests, healthcare professional clearance, or symptom resolution. In the prospective study, whole blood, serum and a nasopharyngeal or oropharyngeal swab were collected from each participant by mobile phlebotomists. Participants in the prospective study had the option to provide additional blood draws and questionnaires over an approximately two-month period. Blood samples from the prospective study were shipped frozen or at room temperature prior to DNA extraction. Study-level results and caveats: Clinical and demographic metadata were provided uncurated, with the amount varying by source and participant.

This receptor was obtained from a woman in her twenties or thirties who had recovered from COVID-19. The rearranged segments are TRBV5-4 and TRBJ2-5, with 8 middle bases fitting TRBD2. Sequences were obtained from PBMCs or T cells enriched from blood (not recorded which). The bases read TGTGCCAGCAGCTTAGCGGGAGAACAAGAGACCCAGTACTTC. This translates into CASSLAGEQETQYF.